The 7 T cell receptor beta chains below were found in one sample sequenced in a study of blood T cell repertoires in COVID-19. The protocol was immunoSEQ multiplex PCR, while the TCRdb copy is restricted to in-frame clones and leaves out a portion. This table holds about 300,000 clones, about 90% found once. The sample consisted of peripheral blood. The receptor set was obtained from a woman aged 40 to 50 who had recovered from COVID-19.

This rearrangement joins TRBV18 to TRBJ1-2; 10 bases fit TRBD1. The CDR3 loop spans 14 amino acids. Trimming cost V 2 bases and J 5 bases; bases outside gene matches: 2. Germline V gene data show CDR1 as KGHSH and CDR2 as LQKENI. This chain's CDR3 is CASSPGTGAYGYTF. In nucleotides, the CDR3 is TGTGCCAGCTCACCAGGGACAGGGGCGTATGGCTACACCTTC.

This clone was recorded once. The V and J genes are TRBV19 and TRBJ1-6; no definite D call. Germline V gives CDR1 LNHDA, CDR2 SQIVND (reference sequence). CDR3 length: 15 residues. V was shortened by 3 bases and J by 0 bases, with 6 bases between the two germline ends. CDR3 DNA sequence: TGTGCCAGTAGTATCTCGAGCTCCTATAATTCACCCCTCCACTTT. Amino acid sequence: CASSISSSYNSPLHF.

V is TRBV7-8 and J is TRBJ2-2; the D gene is possibly TRBD2 (6 bases). The germline V gene has CDR1 SGHVS and CDR2 FQNEAQ. V lost 4 bases and J 3 bases, leaving 12 bases between the germline ends. This CDR3 contains 15 residues. In DNA, the CDR3 is TGTGCCAGCAGCTCACCGGGACTCTACACCGGGGAGCTGTTTTTT. Translating gives CASSSPGLYTGELFF.

V and J are TRBV6-2 or TRBV6-3 and TRBJ1-5, with D perhaps TRBD1 (6 bases). This CDR3 has 14 residues. V was pared by 5 bases and J by 7 bases, with 15 bases between. CDR1 and CDR2 (germline): MNHEY, SVGEGT. CDR3 sequence: CASSGSRGGQPQHF. CDR3 coding DNA: TGTGCCAGCAGTGGGTCCAGGGGAGGGCAGCCCCAGCATTTT.

This clone was seen a few times. This sample also contains other DNA sequences that code for the same CDR3. The chain carries TRBV12-3 or TRBV12-4 and TRBJ1-2; 9 nucleotides match TRBD1. The V segment lost 5 bases and the J segment 5 bases; nucleotides outside the gene matches: 3. The CDR3 runs 13 residues. Here the CDR3 reads CASSPTGGYGYTF. CDR3 nucleotides: TGTGCCAGCAGTCCGACAGGGGGGTATGGCTACACCTTC.

The chain carries TRBV6-5 and TRBJ2-6, with D perhaps matching TRBD1 (6 bases). The CDR3 spans 15 residues. The V end was cut by 2 bases, the J end by 4 bases, with 9 bases between. CDR1 and CDR2 (germline): MNHEY, SVGAGI. CDR3 sequence (DNA): TGTGCCAGCAGTTACAACAGGGCCGGGGCCAACGTCCTGACTTTC. Translation: CASSYNRAGANVLTF.

V usage is TRBV24-1 and J usage is TRBJ1-2, with D maybe TRBD1 (6 bases). The CDR3 extends over 14 amino acids. CDR1 KGHDR and CDR2 SFDVKD come from the germline V gene. The V end lost 3 bases, the J end lost 1 base, and 8 bases lay between the germline ends. CDR3 region: CATSDRGYNYGYTF. The CDR3 region has the DNA TGTGCCACCAGTGATAGGGGGTATAACTATGGCTACACCTTC.